The 30 T cell receptor beta chains presented below share a single source sample, sequenced in a study of blood T cell repertoires in COVID-19. Assay used: immunoSEQ multiplex PCR; TCRdb lists only in-frame clones, some missing. Of roughly 200,000 clones detected, 85% to 90% appear once; the ten largest clones hold about 1.2%. Sequencing was performed on PBMCs or T cells enriched from blood (not recorded which). These receptors all come from a man aged 25 to 40 who had recovered from COVID-19.

The J gene is TRBJ1-4, the V gene TRBV7-9; 9 nucleotides line up with TRBD1. Germline assignment: CDR1 SEHNR and CDR2 FQNEAQ (reference sequence). Germline trimming cut 4 bases from V and 8 bases from J; bases unmatched to any gene: 11. This CDR3 is built from 16 residues. Here the CDR3 reads CASSSQRQGVLEKLFF. CDR3 sequence (DNA): TGTGCCAGCAGCTCACAGCGACAGGGGGTATTGGAAAAACTGTTTTTT.

CDR3 protein: CATSTRLAGQETQYF. The CDR3 DNA is TGTGCCACCAGCACTAGACTAGCGGGGCAAGAGACCCAGTACTTC. The rearrangement joins TRBV15 to TRBJ2-5; 11 positions match TRBD2. Per the germline V gene, CDR1 is LNHNV and CDR2 is YYDKDF (reference sequence). V dropped 4 bases and J dropped 2; count of bases not matched to a gene: 3. The CDR3 has 15 residues.

The chain recombines TRBV24-1 with TRBJ1-2, with no clear D. This CDR3 is built from 13 residues. CDR1 is KGHDR and CDR2 is SFDVKD in the germline V gene. With 2 bases removed from V and 4 bases from J, the gap between germline ends came to 7 bases. For the CDR3, the DNA is TGTGCCACCAGTGATTCGGACTTCTATGGCTACACCTTC. Translating it yields CATSDSDFYGYTF.

The chain is built from TRBV6-5 and TRBJ2-7; possible D gene TRBD1, 5 bases. The V end lost 2 bases, the J end lost 4 bases, and 12 bases lay between the germline ends. This CDR3 region has 14 residues. Germline V gives CDR1 MNHEY, CDR2 SVGAGI. CDR3 protein: CASSYTGPEYEQYF. The CDR3 bases are TGTGCCAGCAGTTACACAGGACCGGAATACGAGCAGTACTTC.

This clone has just one count. The CDR3 protein is CASSETGFSTEAFF. Here the CDR3 DNA reads TGTGCCAGCAGTGAGACAGGGTTTAGCACTGAAGCTTTCTTT. The genes are TRBV25-1 and TRBJ1-1; 7 nucleotides match TRBD1. The germline V gene encodes CDR1 MGHDK and CDR2 SYGVNS. The length of the CDR3 is 14 residues. V gave up 3 bases and J gave up 4 bases; unmatched junction bases: 5. The variable domain in full, with the rest retrieved from reference TRBV25-1 and TRBJ1-1, is EADIYQTPRYLVIGTGKKITLECSQTMGHDKMYWYQQDPGMELHLIHYSYGVNSTEKGDLSSESTVSRIRTEHFPLTLESARPSHTSQYLCASSETGFSTEAFFGQGTRLTVV.

V gene TRBV28 combines with J gene TRBJ1-3; 9 positions agree with TRBD1. The CDR3 sequence is 14 residues long. Looked up from germline, CDR1 is MDHEN and CDR2 is SYDVKM. Trimming took 5 bases from V and 6 from J; bases not matched to a gene: 5. Written as DNA, the CDR3 is TGTGCCAGCAGTCCGGGGACAGGGAAAAACACCATATATTTT. Amino acids: CASSPGTGKNTIYF.

The chain links TRBV30 to TRBJ2-7, with D possibly TRBD1 on 6 matching bases. The germline V gene encodes CDR1 GTSNPN and CDR2 SVGIG (reference sequence). The CDR3 is made up of 13 amino acids. CDR3 DNA sequence: TGTGCTTCCGATGCGGGCAGGGGATACGAGCAGTACTTC. This encodes CASDAGRGYEQYF.

J is TRBJ1-1 and V is TRBV29-1; D not certain. The CDR3 covers 14 residues. V was cut by 7 bases and J by 0 bases, with 15 bases left in between. Germline-derived CDR1 and CDR2 are SQVTM and ANQGSEA. CDR3 protein: CSAGLSPMNTEAFF. CDR3 in DNA: TGCAGCGCCGGTTTGAGCCCAATGAACACTGAAGCTTTCTTT.

J is TRBJ1-2 and V is TRBV19; D is possibly TRBD1 (5 bases). This CDR3 comprises 14 residues. Per germline, CDR1 LNHDA and CDR2 SQIVND (reference sequence). Trimming stripped 6 bases from V and 5 bases from J, with 16 bases between. The CDR3 nucleotides read TGTGCCAGTAGGGACGGACAAGGGGCGTATGGCTACACCTTC. This sequence encodes CASRDGQGAYGYTF.

The gene calls are TRBV7-8 and TRBJ2-2; TRBD2 aligns across 10 bases. Germline V gene sequence: CDR1 SGHVS, CDR2 FQNEAQ. V was clipped by 2 bases and J by 7 bases; unmatched bases: 4. CDR3 length: 15 amino acids. The CDR3 DNA reads TGTGCCAGCAGCTTAAGCGGGAGGGATGACGGGGAGCTGTTTTTT. The encoded protein is CASSLSGRDDGELFF.

This CDR3 is CASSLFVGSLYNEQFF. As DNA, the CDR3 is TGTGCCAGCAGTTTATTTGTCGGGAGCCTATACAATGAGCAGTTCTTC. V usage is TRBV27 and J usage is TRBJ2-1, with a weak D call TRBD2 (6 bases). Trimming left V 1 base short and J 4 bases short, with 14 bases between. The CDR3 has 16 residues. In germline, CDR1 is MNHEY, CDR2 SMNVEV (reference sequence).

CDR3 in amino acids: CASSHRGRETQYF. The CDR3 nucleotides are TGTGCCAGCAGTCACAGGGGGCGGGAGACCCAGTACTTC. V is TRBV6-2 or TRBV6-3 and J is TRBJ2-5, with 9 bases identical to TRBD1. The CDR3 is 13 amino acids. CDR1 and CDR2 (germline): MNHEY, SVGEGT. With V trimmed by 5 bases and J by 5 bases, 3 bases remained unmatched.

V usage is TRBV4-1 and J usage is TRBJ1-3, with D unresolved. Germline-derived CDR1 and CDR2 are MGHRA and YSYEKL. The V end was cut by 2 bases, the J end by 0 bases, with 11 bases between. This CDR3 is 16 amino acids long. CDR3 region: CASSQYLQSSGNTIYF. The CDR3 coding sequence is TGCGCCAGCAGCCAATATTTACAAAGCTCTGGAAACACCATATATTTT.

This sequence joins TRBV13 and TRBJ2-1; tentative D call: TRBD2 (5 bases). Germline V CDR1 and CDR2: PRHDT, FYEKMQ (reference sequence). Trimming took off 5 bases at V and 0 bases at J, with 11 bases between the two ends. The CDR3 extends over 15 amino acids. The CDR3 loop is CASSPRGSSYNEQFF. The CDR3 bases are TGTGCCAGCAGCCCCCGAGGGAGCTCCTACAATGAGCAGTTCTTC.

The chain carries TRBV13 and TRBJ2-1, with D maybe TRBD2 (7 bases). V lost 0 bases and J 5 bases, leaving 17 bases between the germline ends. Germline values: CDR1 PRHDT, CDR2 FYEKMQ (reference sequence). The CDR3 consists of 17 residues. CDR3 sequence reads: CASSLGRGRGTNNEQFF. The CDR3 region has the DNA TGTGCCAGCAGCTTAGGGAGGGGAAGGGGGACTAACAATGAGCAGTTCTTC.

This chain uses TRBV27 with TRBJ2-3; a weak D match, TRBD1 (6 bases). Trimming removed 5 bases from V and 2 bases from J, with 11 bases in between. The germline V gene encodes CDR1 MNHEY and CDR2 SMNVEV (reference sequence). The CDR3 extends over 14 amino acids. CDR3: CASSPQGLTDTQYF. The CDR3 bases are TGTGCCAGCAGTCCGCAGGGGCTCACAGATACGCAGTATTTT.

CDR3 sequence: CASRSGQGAADTQYF. The DNA for the CDR3 is TGTGCCAGCAGATCGGGACAGGGGGCCGCAGATACGCAGTATTTT. The genes are TRBV5-4 and TRBJ2-3; 12 bases line up with TRBD1. Per the germline V gene, CDR1 is SGHNT and CDR2 is YYREEE (reference sequence). This CDR3 comprises 15 residues. V trimming: 5 bases; J trimming: 4 bases; junction bases outside the gene matches: 5.

The J gene is TRBJ1-6, the V gene TRBV11-2; 8 bases map to TRBD1. Germline CDR1 reads SGHAT; CDR2 reads FQNNGV. The CDR3 covers 18 residues. Trimming cost V 0 bases and J 0 bases; bases outside gene matches: 4. CDR3 sequence reads: CASSLDRDRSSYNSPLHF. The CDR3 nucleotides are TGTGCCAGCAGCTTAGATCGGGACAGGAGCTCCTATAATTCACCCCTCCACTTT.

CDR3 coding DNA: TGTGCCAGCAGCCTCCCGTTGGGGCGCAAAGAGACCCAGTACTTC. It is translated as CASSLPLGRKETQYF. The chain combines TRBV7-9 with TRBJ2-5; weak D call: TRBD1 (5 bases). V was cut by 5 bases and J by 3 bases, with 16 bases left in between. Looked up from germline, CDR1 is SEHNR and CDR2 is FQNEAQ (reference sequence). This CDR3 comprises 15 residues.

J is TRBJ1-2 and V is TRBV7-9; weak D call: TRBD1 (6 bases). The length of the CDR3 is 16 residues. Germline CDR1 SEHNR, CDR2 FQNEAQ (reference sequence). The germline V and J ends were trimmed by 6 bases and 4 bases, with 21 bases remaining between them. CDR3 in DNA: TGTGCCAGCAGTTTCGCTACAGGGTATCAAGGCTATGGCTACACCTTC. Translation: CASSFATGYQGYGYTF.

This chain uses TRBV10-2 with TRBJ2-2, with TRBD1 as a possible D gene (7 bases). CDR3 length: 15 residues. CDR1 is WSHSY and CDR2 is SAAADI in the germline V gene. Trimming removed 1 base at V and 7 bases at J, with 13 bases between. This CDR3 reads CASSELAGGNGELFF. The CDR3 DNA is TGCGCCAGCAGTGAGTTGGCAGGGGGGAACGGGGAGCTGTTTTTT.

V and J are TRBV5-4 and TRBJ1-6; D remains ambiguous. The germline V gene has CDR1 SGHNT and CDR2 YYREEE (reference sequence). CDR3 length equals 16 residues. The V end was cut by 0 bases, the J end by 7 bases, with 14 bases between. The CDR3 nucleotides are TGTGCCAGCAGCTTGGCCAAGGCGGGGATCAATTCACCCCTCCACTTT. This sequence encodes CASSLAKAGINSPLHF. Based on the CDR3 plus reference TRBV5-4 and TRBJ1-6, the full variable domain is ETGVTQSPTHLIKTRGQQVTLRCSSQSGHNTVSWYQQALGQGPQFIFQYYREEENGRGNFPPRFSGLQFPNYSSELNVNALELDDSALYLCASSLAKAGINSPLHFGNGTRLTVT.

The chain is built from TRBV28 and TRBJ1-1, with D possibly matching TRBD1 (5 bases). Between the trimmed V and J ends, which lost 5 bases and 1 base, there was a span of 17 bases. Germline CDR1 MDHEN, CDR2 SYDVKM. The CDR3 covers 16 residues. CDR3 protein: CASSSQKLGGNTEAFF. CDR3 DNA sequence: TGTGCCAGCAGTAGTCAGAAATTGGGGGGGAACACTGAAGCTTTCTTT.

J is TRBJ2-2 and V is TRBV28; TRBD2 might be the D (5 bases). The ends were cut back, 7 bases at V and 4 bases at J, with 16 bases in the middle. This CDR3 is 15 amino acids long. CDR1 is MDHEN, CDR2 SYDVKM, per germline. The CDR3, as DNA: TGTGCCAGCAAATCCGGGGAATGGGGCACCGGGGAGCTGTTTTTT. Protein product: CASKSGEWGTGELFF.

The V call is TRBV5-1, the J call TRBJ2-5; 11 bases are a match to TRBD2. The CDR3 sequence is 16 residues long. The V segment lost 4 bases and the J segment 2 bases; nucleotides outside the gene matches: 7. Germline CDR1 is SGHRS and CDR2 is YFSETQ. CDR3 sequence: CASSPGTSGHQETQYF. Here the CDR3 DNA reads TGCGCCAGCAGCCCAGGGACTAGCGGACATCAAGAGACCCAGTACTTC.

This chain links TRBV19 with TRBJ1-1; D unresolved. Per the germline V gene, CDR1 is LNHDA and CDR2 is SQIVND (reference sequence). This CDR3 is built from 14 residues. Trimming took 3 bases from V and 4 from J, leaving 12 bases between them. CDR3 in DNA: TGTGCCAGTAGTATCCCCTGGAGAAGCACTGAAGCTTTCTTT. It codes for CASSIPWRSTEAFF. Full variable domain (remainder filled in from reference TRBV19 and TRBJ1-1): DGGITQSPKYLFRKEGQNVTLSCEQNLNHDAMYWYRQDPGQGLRLIYYSQIVNDFQKGDIAEGYSVSREKKESFPLTVTSAQKNPTAFYLCASSIPWRSTEAFFGQGTRLTVV.

The gene calls are TRBV19 and TRBJ1-5, with TRBD1 matching 7 bases. CDR1 is LNHDA and CDR2 is SQIVND in the germline V gene (reference sequence). This CDR3 contains 15 residues. The junction had 10 bases not matched to a gene; V was cut back by 6 bases and J by 5 bases. The DNA of the CDR3 is TGTGCCAGTAGCCCTAGTTGGCAGGGGGATCAGCCCCAGCATTTT. Translating it yields CASSPSWQGDQPQHF.

The rearrangement uses TRBV11-3 and TRBJ2-5, with 7 bases fitting TRBD1. This CDR3 comprises 15 residues. Germline CDR1 SGHNT, CDR2 YENEEA. Unmatched junction bases numbered 3, after V lost 1 base and J lost 1 base. CDR3 nucleotide sequence: TGTGCCAGCAGCTTAGCTAGGGACAGCCAAGAGACCCAGTACTTC. Amino acid sequence: CASSLARDSQETQYF.

The rearrangement links TRBV4-3 to TRBJ2-7, with 8 bases lining up with TRBD2. The CDR3 length is 14 residues. With V trimmed by 4 bases and J by 7 bases, 9 bases remained unmatched. Germline V CDR1 and CDR2: LGHNA, YSLEER. CDR3 coding DNA: TGCGCCAGCAGCCCTACAGCGGGAGTGGGTGAGCAGTACTTC. This gives the protein CASSPTAGVGEQYF.

V gene TRBV30 combines with J gene TRBJ2-2; D is possibly TRBD2 (5 bases). Germline CDR1 and CDR2: GTSNPN and SVGIG (reference sequence). V shed 2 bases and J shed 1 base, with 11 bases lying between them. The CDR3 has 15 amino acids. The DNA of the CDR3 is TGTGCCTGGAGTTACGAGGGCTTGAACACCGGGGAGCTGTTTTTT. It translates to CAWSYEGLNTGELFF.